Below are 15 T cell receptor beta chains sequenced from a single sample in a study of cytomegalovirus exposure and HLA in healthy donors. With 60 Vbeta and 13 Jbeta primers, the PCR was carried out. Libraries were prepared by immunoSEQ multiplex PCR; TCRdb keeps only in-frame clonotypes and omits some of them. The sample includes under 200,000 clones, around 80% of them seen just once. Sequencing was carried out using PBMCs. Every receptor here comes from a woman between 45 and 60 years old in good health and CMV-seronegative.

This sequence joins TRBV28 and TRBJ2-1; a possible D gene is TRBD1 (6 bases). CDR3 length: 15 residues. Germline CDR1 MDHEN, CDR2 SYDVKM. V dropped 3 bases and J dropped 3 bases, with 12 bases sitting between them. The CDR3 region is CASSFSRGSYNEQFF. The CDR3 DNA is TGTGCCAGCAGTTTTTCGAGGGGGAGCTACAATGAGCAGTTCTTC.

This clone turned up a few times. V is TRBV5-1 and J is TRBJ2-7; 8 nucleotides agree with TRBD1. V shed 4 bases, J shed 3 bases, and the junction held 9 bases outside the gene matches. CDR3 length: 15 amino acids. Germline V gene data show CDR1 as SGHRS and CDR2 as YFSETQ. The DNA of the CDR3 is TGCGCCAGCAGCCCCTGGACAGGGTCGTACTACGAGCAGTACTTC. Translation: CASSPWTGSYYEQYF. The full variable domain, its missing parts supplied by reference TRBV5-1 and TRBJ2-7, is KAGVTQTPRYLIKTRGQQVTLSCSPISGHRSVSWYQQTPGQGLQFLFEYFSETQRNKGNFPGRFSGRQFSNSRSEMNVSTLELGDSALYLCASSPWTGSYYEQYFGPGTRLTVT.

This sequence joins TRBV23-1 and TRBJ1-3, with a possible D match to TRBD1 (6 bases). TRBV23-1 is known as an ORF, though its function is uncertain. The V and J ends lost 6 bases and 8 bases respectively, with 26 bases between them. This CDR3 region has 17 residues. The CDR3 here is CASSLFSGQPREHTIYF. The CDR3 nucleotides are TGCGCCAGCAGCCTCTTCTCCGGACAGCCCCGAGAGCACACCATATATTTT.

The chain uses TRBV4-3 and TRBJ2-6, with 7 bases matching TRBD1. This CDR3 region has 18 residues. Germline CDR1 and CDR2: LGHNA and YSLEER. Trimming at V came to 5 bases and at J to 0 bases, leaving 10 bases not matched to a gene. CDR3 DNA: TGCGCCAGCAGCGTTCTTACAGGGGTGCACTCTGGGGCCAACGTCCTGACTTTC. Its protein product is CASSVLTGVHSGANVLTF.

The chain couples TRBV11-2 to TRBJ2-7; D perhaps matches TRBD2 (5 bases). Deletions cut 5 bases from V and 2 bases from J, with 13 bases between. The CDR3 is 14 residues long. Germline CDR1 is SGHAT and CDR2 is FQNNGV. Here the CDR3 reads CASSITGSPYEQYF. CDR3 coding DNA: TGTGCCAGCAGCATCACGGGGTCCCCCTACGAGCAGTACTTC.

The V call is TRBV2, the J call TRBJ2-5, with 7 bases that match TRBD2. The CDR3 sequence is 15 residues long. V lost 7 bases to trimming and J lost 0 bases; unmatched junction nucleotides: 8. From germline, CDR1 is SNHLY and CDR2 FYNNEI. This chain's CDR3 is CASTASGTNQETQYF. The CDR3 DNA follows: TGTGCCAGCACCGCCTCCGGGACTAACCAAGAGACCCAGTACTTC.

This chain connects TRBV10-3 to TRBJ1-1, with TRBD1 as a possible D gene (5 bases). This CDR3 region has 13 residues. Germline V gives CDR1 ENHRY, CDR2 SYGVKD. Trimming removed 2 bases at V and 11 bases at J, with 15 bases between. The CDR3 DNA is TGTGCCATCAGTGAGAATATTTGGGGCGGCGCTTTCTTT. This sequence encodes CAISENIWGGAFF.

The chain recombines TRBV13 with TRBJ2-5; D is ambiguous. The DNA end favors TRBJ2-7, so the J call may be wrong. The germline CDR1 and CDR2 sequences are PRHDT and FYEKMQ (reference sequence). CDR3 length equals 14 residues. The CDR3: CASSPMSRSYEQYF. Written as DNA, the CDR3 is TGTGCCAGCAGCCCTATGTCGCGATCCTACGAGCAGTACTTC.

This chain uses TRBV5-1 with TRBJ1-2, with 9 positions matching TRBD1. The CDR3 runs to 15 residues. Looked up from germline, CDR1 is SGHRS and CDR2 is YFSETQ. V trimming: 5 bases; J trimming: 4 bases; junction bases outside the gene matches: 9. The CDR3 here is CASRQDTGGGYGYTF. CDR3 in DNA: TGCGCCAGCAGACAAGATACAGGGGGCGGCTATGGCTACACCTTC.

The rearrangement links TRBV5-4 to TRBJ2-1; 13 positions match TRBD2. The V gene end was trimmed by 6 bases and the J gene end by 7 bases; junction bases not matched to a gene: 7. Germline values: CDR1 SGHNT, CDR2 YYREEE (reference sequence). The CDR3 extends over 15 amino acids. Written as DNA, the CDR3 is TGTGCCAGCAAGGGACCGGGACTAGCGGGAAATGAGCAGTTCTTC. It encodes CASKGPGLAGNEQFF.

This chain joins TRBV29-1 and TRBJ1-5; D remains ambiguous. Germline CDR1 reads SQVTM; CDR2 reads ANQGSEA. With 4 bases removed from V and 3 bases from J, the gap between germline ends came to 10 bases. The CDR3 spans 13 residues. As DNA, the CDR3 is TGCAGCGTTGTTGCAGGCGTCAATCAGCCCCAGCATTTT. This sequence encodes CSVVAGVNQPQHF.

The rearrangement joins TRBV30 to TRBJ2-3; the D gene is possibly TRBD1 (6 bases). The V gene lost 3 bases and the J gene lost 0 bases, with 10 bases spanning the gap. CDR1 GTSNPN and CDR2 SVGIG come from the germline V gene (reference sequence). This CDR3 region has 14 residues. The DNA of the CDR3 is TGTGCCTGGAGCAGGACAGCTAGCACAGATACGCAGTATTTT. It encodes CAWSRTASTDTQYF.

The rearrangement joins TRBV28 to TRBJ2-7; D ambiguous. Trimming took off 5 bases at V and 2 bases at J, with 13 bases between the two ends. The CDR3 runs 14 residues. Germline CDR1 is MDHEN and CDR2 is SYDVKM. CDR3 in DNA: TGTGCCAGCAGTCCTCCAAACCCGGCCTACGAGCAGTACTTC. It translates to CASSPPNPAYEQYF.

The rearrangement joins TRBV18 to TRBJ2-3, with 7 positions matching TRBD1. Germline V lookup: CDR1 KGHSH, CDR2 LQKENI. The V segment lost 3 bases and the J segment 2 bases; nucleotides outside the gene matches: 14. The CDR3 spans 18 residues. CDR3 nucleotides: TGTGCCAGCTCACCTGCTCGCCAATTGGACAGGCACACAGATACGCAGTATTTT. Translation: CASSPARQLDRHTDTQYF.

The chain has TRBV7-9 and TRBJ1-2, with 7 positions matching TRBD1. The V segment lost 0 bases and the J segment 6 bases; nucleotides outside the gene matches: 1. The germline gives CDR1 SEHNR, CDR2 FQNEAQ (reference sequence). The CDR3 totals 13 residues. The CDR3 DNA reads TGTGCCAGCAGCTTAGCAGGGGGCCATGGCTACACCTTC. It yields the protein CASSLAGGHGYTF.